This T cell receptor beta chain was recorded in a study of T cell responses to AZD1222 COVID-19 vaccine. Remarks on this clone: What it recognizes is unknown.

Data came from immunoSEQ multiplex PCR; TCRdb stores just in-frame clones and leaves some out. The profile shows roughly 200,000 clones, 91% of them singletons. Second doses at about 4 or about 12 weeks were pooled. Study results and caveats: Seropositivity was recorded at baseline in only a handful of AZD1222 recipients.

Trimming left V 4 bases short and J 0 bases short, with 7 bases between. Germline-derived CDR1 and CDR2 are SGHKS and YYEKEE (reference sequence). This CDR3 has 13 residues. Sequencing was performed on peripheral blood, taken 28 days after the second AZD1222 dose. The source is an adult who received the AZD1222 COVID-19 vaccine. The V and J genes are TRBV5-5 and TRBJ1-1, with D unresolved. The CDR3 nucleotides are TGTGCCAGCAGCCTGATCCTGAACACTGAAGCTTTCTTT. Translation: CASSLILNTEAFF.